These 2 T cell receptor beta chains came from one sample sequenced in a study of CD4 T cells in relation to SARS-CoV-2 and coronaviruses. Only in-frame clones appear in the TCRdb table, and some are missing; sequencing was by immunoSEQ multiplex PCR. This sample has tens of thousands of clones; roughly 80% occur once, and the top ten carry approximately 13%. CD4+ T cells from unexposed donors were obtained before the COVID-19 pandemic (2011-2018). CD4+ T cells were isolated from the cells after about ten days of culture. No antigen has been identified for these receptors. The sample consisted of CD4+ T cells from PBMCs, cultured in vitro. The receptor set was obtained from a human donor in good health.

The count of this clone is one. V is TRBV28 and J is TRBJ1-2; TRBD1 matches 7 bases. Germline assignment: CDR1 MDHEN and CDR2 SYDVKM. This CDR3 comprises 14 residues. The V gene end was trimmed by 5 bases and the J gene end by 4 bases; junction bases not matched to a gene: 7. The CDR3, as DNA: TGTGCCAGCAGTAGACAGGGAGGGGTCTATGGCTACACCTTC. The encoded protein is CASSRQGGVYGYTF.

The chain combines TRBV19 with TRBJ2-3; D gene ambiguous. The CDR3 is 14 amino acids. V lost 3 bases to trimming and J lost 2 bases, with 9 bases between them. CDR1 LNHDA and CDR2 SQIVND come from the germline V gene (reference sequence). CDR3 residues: CASSIKGPTDTQYF. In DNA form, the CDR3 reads TGTGCCAGTAGTATTAAGGGCCCCACAGATACGCAGTATTTT.